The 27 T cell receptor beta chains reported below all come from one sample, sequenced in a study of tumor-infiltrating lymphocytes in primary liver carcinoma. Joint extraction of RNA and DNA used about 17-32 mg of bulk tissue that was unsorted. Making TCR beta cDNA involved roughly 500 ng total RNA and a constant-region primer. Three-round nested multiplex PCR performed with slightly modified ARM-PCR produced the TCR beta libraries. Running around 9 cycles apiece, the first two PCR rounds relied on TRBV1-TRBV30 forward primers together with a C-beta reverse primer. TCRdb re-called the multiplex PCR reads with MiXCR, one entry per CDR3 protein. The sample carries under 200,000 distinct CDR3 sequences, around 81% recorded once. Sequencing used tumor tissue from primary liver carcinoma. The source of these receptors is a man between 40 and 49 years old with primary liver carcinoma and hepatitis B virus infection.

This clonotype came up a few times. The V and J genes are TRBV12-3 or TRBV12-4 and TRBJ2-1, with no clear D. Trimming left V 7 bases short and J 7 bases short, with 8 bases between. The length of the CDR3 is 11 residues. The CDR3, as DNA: TGTGCCAGCATCCGGAGTAATGAGCAGTTCTTC. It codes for CASIRSNEQFF.

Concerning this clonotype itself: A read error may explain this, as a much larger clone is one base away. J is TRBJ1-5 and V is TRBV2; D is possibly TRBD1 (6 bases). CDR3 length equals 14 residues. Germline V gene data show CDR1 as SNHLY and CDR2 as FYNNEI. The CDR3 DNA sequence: TGTGCCAGCAGTGCGGGGGCCCCCAATCAGCTCCAGCATTTT. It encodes CASSAGAPNQLQHF.

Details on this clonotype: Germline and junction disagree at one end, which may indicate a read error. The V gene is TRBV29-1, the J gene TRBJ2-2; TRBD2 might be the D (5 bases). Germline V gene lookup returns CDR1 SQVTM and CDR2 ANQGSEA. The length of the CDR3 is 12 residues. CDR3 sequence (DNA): TGCAGCGTTGCGCCGTACACCGGGGAGCTATTTTTT. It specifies CSVAPYTGELFF.

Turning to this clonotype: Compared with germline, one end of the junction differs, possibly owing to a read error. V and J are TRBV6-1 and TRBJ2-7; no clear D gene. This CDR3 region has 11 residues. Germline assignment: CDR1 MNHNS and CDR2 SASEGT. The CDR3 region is CASSVLYELYF. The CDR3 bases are TGTGCCAGCAGCGTACTCTACGAGCTGTACTTC.

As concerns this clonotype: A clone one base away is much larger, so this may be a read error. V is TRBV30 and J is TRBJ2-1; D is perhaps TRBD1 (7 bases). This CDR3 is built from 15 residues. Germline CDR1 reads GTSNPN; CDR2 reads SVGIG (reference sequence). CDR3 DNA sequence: TGTGCCTGGAGTGTAGGAGGGGGCTCCAACAATGAGCAGTTCTTC. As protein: CAWSVGGGSNNEQFF.

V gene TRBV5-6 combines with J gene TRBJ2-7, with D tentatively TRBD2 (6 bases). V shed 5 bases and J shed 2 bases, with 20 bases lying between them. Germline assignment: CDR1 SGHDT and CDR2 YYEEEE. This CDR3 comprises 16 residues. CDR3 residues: CASSSSGVASTYEQYF. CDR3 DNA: TGTGCCAGCAGTTCCTCGGGGGTAGCTAGCACCTACGAGCAGTACTTC.

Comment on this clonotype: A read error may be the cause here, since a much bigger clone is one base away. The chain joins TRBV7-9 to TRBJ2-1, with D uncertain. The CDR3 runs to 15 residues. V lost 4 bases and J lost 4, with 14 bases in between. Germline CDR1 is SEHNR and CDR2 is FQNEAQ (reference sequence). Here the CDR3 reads CASSSPSYPYNEQFF. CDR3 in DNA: TGTGCCAGCAGCTCACCCTCCTACCCGTACAATGAGCAGTTCTTC.

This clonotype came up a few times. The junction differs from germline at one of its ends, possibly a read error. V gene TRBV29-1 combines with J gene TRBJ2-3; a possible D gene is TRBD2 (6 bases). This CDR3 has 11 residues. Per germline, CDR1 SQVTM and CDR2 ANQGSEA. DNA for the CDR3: TGCGGCGCGGGAAAGACAGATACACAGTATTTT. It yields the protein CGAGKTDTQYF.

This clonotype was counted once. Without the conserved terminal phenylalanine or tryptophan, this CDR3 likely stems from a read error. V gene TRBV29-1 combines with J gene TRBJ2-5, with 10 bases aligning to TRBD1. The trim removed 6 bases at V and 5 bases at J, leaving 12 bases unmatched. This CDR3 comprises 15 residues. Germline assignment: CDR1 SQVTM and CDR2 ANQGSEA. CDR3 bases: TGCAGCGTCCGAGTCTCGGGACAGGGGATTGAGACCCAGTACATC. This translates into CSVRVSGQGIETQYI.

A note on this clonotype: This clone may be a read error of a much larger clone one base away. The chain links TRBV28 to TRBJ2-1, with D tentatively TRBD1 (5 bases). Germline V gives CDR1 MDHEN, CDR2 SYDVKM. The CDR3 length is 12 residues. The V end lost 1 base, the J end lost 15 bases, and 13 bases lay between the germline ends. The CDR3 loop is CASSLSWGPLFF. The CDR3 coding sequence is TGTGCCAGCAGTTTATCCTGGGGCCCTTTGTTCTTC.

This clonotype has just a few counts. The CDR3 region is CASRSPGGAGELFF. For the CDR3, the DNA is TGTGCCAGCAGATCCCCGGGGGGCGCCGGGGAGCTGTTTTTT. This chain joins TRBV28 and TRBJ2-2; the D gene is possibly TRBD2 (7 bases). The CDR3 runs 14 residues. Germline-derived CDR1 and CDR2 are MDHEN and SYDVKM. V lost 6 bases and J lost 6, with 14 bases in between.

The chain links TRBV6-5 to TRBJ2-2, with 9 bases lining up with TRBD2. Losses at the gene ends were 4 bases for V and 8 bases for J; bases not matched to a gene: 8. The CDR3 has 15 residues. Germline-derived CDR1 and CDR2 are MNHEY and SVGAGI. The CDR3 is CASSSVGLAGGELFF. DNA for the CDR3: TGTGCCAGCAGTTCCGTGGGACTAGCAGGAGGGGAGCTGTTTTTT.

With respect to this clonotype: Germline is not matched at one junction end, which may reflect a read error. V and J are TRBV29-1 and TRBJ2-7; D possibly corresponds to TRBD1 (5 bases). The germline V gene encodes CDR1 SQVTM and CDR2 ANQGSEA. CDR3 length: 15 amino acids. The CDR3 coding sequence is TGCAGCGTACGCCCTCCCAGGGCCAAGTCCTACGAGGAGTACTTC. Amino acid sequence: CSVRPPRAKSYEEYF.

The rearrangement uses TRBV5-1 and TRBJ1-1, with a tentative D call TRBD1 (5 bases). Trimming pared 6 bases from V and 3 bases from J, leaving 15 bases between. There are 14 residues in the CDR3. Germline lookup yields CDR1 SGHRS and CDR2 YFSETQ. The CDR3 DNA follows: TGCGCCAGCAACGCGCAGGGCATGTACACTGAAGCTTTCTTT. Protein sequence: CASNAQGMYTEAFF.

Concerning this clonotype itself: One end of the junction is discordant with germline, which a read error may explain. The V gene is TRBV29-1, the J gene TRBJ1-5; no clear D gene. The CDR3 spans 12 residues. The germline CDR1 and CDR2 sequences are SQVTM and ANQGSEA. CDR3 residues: CSVGEQRQPQHF. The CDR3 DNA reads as TGCAGCGTTGGGGAACAGAGGCAGCCCCAACATTTT. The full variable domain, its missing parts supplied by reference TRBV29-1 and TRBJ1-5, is SAVISQKPSRDICQRGTSLTIQCQVDSQVTMMFWYRQQPGQSLTLIATANQGSEATYESGFVIDKFPISRPNLTFSTLTVSNMSPEDSSIYLCSVGEQRQPQHFGDGTRLSIL.

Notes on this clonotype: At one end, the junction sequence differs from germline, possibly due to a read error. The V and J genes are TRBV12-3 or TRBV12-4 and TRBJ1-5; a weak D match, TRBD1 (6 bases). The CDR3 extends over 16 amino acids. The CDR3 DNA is TGTGCCAGCAGTTCTCCGGGACACGTTAGCAATCAGCCCCACCACTTT. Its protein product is CASSSPGHVSNQPHHF.

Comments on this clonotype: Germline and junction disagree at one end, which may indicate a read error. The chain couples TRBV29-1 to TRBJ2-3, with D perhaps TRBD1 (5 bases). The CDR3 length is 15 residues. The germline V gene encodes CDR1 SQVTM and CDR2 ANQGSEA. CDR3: CSVEGRAGISDMQYF. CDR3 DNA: TGCAGCGTTGAGGGCAGGGCCGGCATCTCAGATATGCAGTATTTT.

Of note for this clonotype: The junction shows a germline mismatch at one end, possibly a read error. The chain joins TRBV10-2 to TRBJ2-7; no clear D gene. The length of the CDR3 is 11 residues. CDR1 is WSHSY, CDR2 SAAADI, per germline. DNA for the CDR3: TGCACCAGCAGTGAAAACTACGAGCAGTATTTC. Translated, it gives CTSSENYEQYF.

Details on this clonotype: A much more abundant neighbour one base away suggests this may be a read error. The CDR3: CVSSEYGGETQYF. The CDR3 nucleotides are TGTGTCAGCAGTGAATACGGAGGGGAGACCCAGTACTTC. J is TRBJ2-5 and V is TRBV25-1; a possible D gene is TRBD2 (6 bases). Germline V gives CDR1 MGHDK, CDR2 SYGVNS. There are 13 residues in the CDR3. The complete variable domain, with remaining parts taken from reference TRBV25-1 and TRBJ2-5, reads EADIYQTPRYLVIGTGKKITLECSQTMGHDKMYWYQQDPGMELHLIHYSYGVNSTEKGDLSSESTVSRIRTEHFPLTLESARPSHTSQYLCVSSEYGGETQYFGPGTRLLVL.

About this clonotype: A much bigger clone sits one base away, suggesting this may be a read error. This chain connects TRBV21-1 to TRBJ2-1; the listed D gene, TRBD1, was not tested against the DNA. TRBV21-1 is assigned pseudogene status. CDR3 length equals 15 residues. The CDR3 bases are TGTACCAGCAGCTCCCGGGGCGCGACAGACAATGAGCAGTTCTTC. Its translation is CTSSSRGATDNEQFF.

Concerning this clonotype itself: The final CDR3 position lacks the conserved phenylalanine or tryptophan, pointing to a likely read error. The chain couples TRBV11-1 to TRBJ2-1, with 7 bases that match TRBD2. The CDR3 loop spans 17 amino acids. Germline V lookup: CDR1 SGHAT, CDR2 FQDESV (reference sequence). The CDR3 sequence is CAGSSPSTCGSRNEQFI. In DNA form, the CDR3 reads TGTGCCGGCAGCTCCCCCTCGACTTGCGGGAGTCGAAATGAGCAGTTCATC.

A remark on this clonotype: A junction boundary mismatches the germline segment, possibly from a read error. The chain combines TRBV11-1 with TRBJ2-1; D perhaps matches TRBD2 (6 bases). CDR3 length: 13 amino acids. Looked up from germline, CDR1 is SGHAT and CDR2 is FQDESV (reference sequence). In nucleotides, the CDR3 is TGTACCAGCAGCGTGGGAGGACCGAATGAGCAGTTCTTC. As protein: CTSSVGGPNEQFF.

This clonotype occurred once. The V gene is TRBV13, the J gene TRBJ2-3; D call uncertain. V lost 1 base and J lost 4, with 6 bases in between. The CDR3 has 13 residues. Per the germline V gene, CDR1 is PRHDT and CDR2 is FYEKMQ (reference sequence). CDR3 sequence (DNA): TGTGCCAGCAGCTTAGAGAGGTCAGATACGCAGTATTTT. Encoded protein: CASSLERSDTQYF.

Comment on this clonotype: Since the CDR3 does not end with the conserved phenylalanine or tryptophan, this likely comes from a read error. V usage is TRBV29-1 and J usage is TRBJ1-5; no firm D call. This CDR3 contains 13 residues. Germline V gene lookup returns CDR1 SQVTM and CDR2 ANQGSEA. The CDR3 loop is CTVVEQINQPQHS. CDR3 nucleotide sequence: TGCACCGTTGTCGAACAGATCAATCAGCCCCAGCATTCT.

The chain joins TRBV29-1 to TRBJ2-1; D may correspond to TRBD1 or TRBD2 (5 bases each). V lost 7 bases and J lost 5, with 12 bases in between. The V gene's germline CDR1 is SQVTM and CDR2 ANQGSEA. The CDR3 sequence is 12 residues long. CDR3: CSEVRGNNEQFF. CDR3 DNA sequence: TGCAGCGAGGTGAGGGGCAACAATGAGCAGTTCTTC.

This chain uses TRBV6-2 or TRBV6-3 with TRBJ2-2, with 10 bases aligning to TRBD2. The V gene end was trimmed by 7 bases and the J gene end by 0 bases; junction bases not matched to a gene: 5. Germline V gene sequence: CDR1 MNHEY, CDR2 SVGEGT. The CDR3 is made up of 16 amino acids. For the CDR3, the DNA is TGTGCCAGCAATCCTAGCGGGAGTCCGAACACCGGGGAGCTGTTTTTT. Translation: CASNPSGSPNTGELFF.

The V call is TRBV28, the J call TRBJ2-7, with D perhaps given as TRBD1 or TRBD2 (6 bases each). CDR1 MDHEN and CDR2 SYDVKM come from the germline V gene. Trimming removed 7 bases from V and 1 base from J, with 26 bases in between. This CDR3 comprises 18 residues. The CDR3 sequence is CASTGKGGAGRSSYEQYF. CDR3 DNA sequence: TGTGCCAGCACAGGAAAGGGGGGCGCGGGGCGCAGTTCCTACGAGCAGTACTTC.